Reported below is one T cell receptor beta chain. These data originate in a study of PD-1 blockade in classical Hodgkin lymphoma. This table comes from immunoSEQ multiplex PCR, and its TCRdb copy is limited to in-frame clones, with some not included. The table records about 110,000 clones, approximately 89% of them present only once. Time point here: cycle 4 day 1 (C4D1), after 5 to 7 weeks of nivolumab. Every patient experienced relapse after autologous stem cell transplantation, and brentuximab vedotin exposure varied. The source material was peripheral blood mononuclear cells (PBMCs), sampled before the fourth cycle of nivolumab. The TCR originated in a human donor with classical Hodgkin lymphoma.

CDR3 residues: CASSPGGSLGEKLFF. The CDR3 region has the DNA TGTGCCAGCAGCCCCGGTGGTTCCTTGGGTGAAAAACTGTTTTTT. The chain carries TRBV14 and TRBJ1-4; D not certain. This CDR3 comprises 15 residues. V shed 4 bases and J shed 7 bases, with 16 bases lying between them. Germline lookup yields CDR1 SGHDN and CDR2 FVKESK.